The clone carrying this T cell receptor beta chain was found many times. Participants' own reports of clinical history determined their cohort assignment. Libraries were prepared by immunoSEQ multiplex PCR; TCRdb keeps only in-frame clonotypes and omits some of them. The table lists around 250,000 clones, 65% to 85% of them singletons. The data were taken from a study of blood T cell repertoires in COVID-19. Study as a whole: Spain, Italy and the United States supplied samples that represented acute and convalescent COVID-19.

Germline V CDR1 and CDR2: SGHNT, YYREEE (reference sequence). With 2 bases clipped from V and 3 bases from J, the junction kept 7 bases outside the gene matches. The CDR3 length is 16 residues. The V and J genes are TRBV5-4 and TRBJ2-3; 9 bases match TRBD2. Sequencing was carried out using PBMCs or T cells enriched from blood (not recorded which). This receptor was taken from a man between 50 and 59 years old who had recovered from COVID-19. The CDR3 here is CASSLFSGSSTDTQYF. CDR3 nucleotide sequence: TGTGCCAGCAGCTTATTTAGCGGGAGTTCAACAGATACGCAGTATTTT.